The rows below give T cell receptor beta chains drawn from one sample of a study of Tregs in tolerant kidney transplant recipients. Sequencing was performed with immunoSEQ multiplex PCR; in TCRdb, only in-frame clones are kept and a portion is missing. The repertoire has tens of thousands of clones, about 91% of them found once; the top ten carry 1.6%. The material sequenced was CD4+ T cells from blood (PBMCs), taken 24 months after the transplant. Receptors were obtained from a human patient who received a combined kidney and bone marrow transplant. Part of the T cell pool may stem from the graft donor. CDR3s include the opening cysteine and the closing phenylalanine or tryptophan. The D gene is left open where the match is weak. Size tells how often a clone was seen (once, few, many) or the class of an expanded clone, and some rows leave it out.

TRBV19	TRBD2	-	16	TRBJ2-7	TGTGCCAGTAGTATGAACCTAGCGGGAGGTTATAACGAGCAGTACTTC	CASSMNLAGGYNEQYF
TRBV5-1	-	once	12	TRBJ1-3	TGCGCCAGCCGGGAGGTCGGAAACACCATATATTTT	CASREVGNTIYF
TRBV9	TRBD2	-	17	TRBJ2-3	TGTGCCAGCACCACGCCGTTTGAGAGCGGGGGGGCGTCTACGCAGTATTTT	CASTTPFESGGASTQYF
TRBV4-1	-	-	13	TRBJ2-1	TGCGCCAGCAGCCAAGTAGTCTACAATGAGCAGTTCTTC	CASSQVVYNEQFF
TRBV10-1	-	medium-sized	17	TRBJ1-2	TGCGCCAGCAGTGAGGGTCATGGGGGCAGTGGAGACGGTGGCTACACCTTC	CASSEGHGGSGDGGYTF
TRBV2	TRBD1	few	14	TRBJ1-6	TGTGCCAGCAGTGAGAGGACAGGGTTGCCACCCCTCCACTTT	CASSERTGLPPLHF
TRBV18	TRBD1	-	14	TRBJ1-2	TGTGCCAGCTCACCCGCGGACAGGGTCCATGGCTACACCTTC	CASSPADRVHGYTF
TRBV9	TRBD2	once	17	TRBJ2-2	TGTGCCAGCAGCGTAGTGGGGAGGGCAGTTAGCACCGGGGAGCTGTTTTTT	CASSVVGRAVSTGELFF
TRBV11-2	-	-	15	TRBJ2-1	TGTGCCAGCAGCTTCGACTTAGCTACGGCCAATGAGCAGTTCTTC	CASSFDLATANEQFF
TRBV7-8	TRBD2	-	13	TRBJ2-7	TGTGCCAGCAGCTTCGGGAGGGTCTACGAGCAGTACTTC	CASSFGRVYEQYF
TRBV14	-	-	17	TRBJ1-4	TGTGCCAGCAGCCTCCGACAGCCTCTTGGGACTAATGAAAAACTGTTTTTT	CASSLRQPLGTNEKLFF
TRBV5-3	TRBD2	-	15	TRBJ2-1	TGTGCCAGAAGCTTGGGGGAACTAGCGGATAATGAGCAGTTCTTC	CARSLGELADNEQFF
TRBV18	-	-	11	TRBJ2-1	TGTGCCAGCTCACCGGTAGATGAGCAGTTCTTC	CASSPVDEQFF
TRBV2	-	few	14	TRBJ1-3	TGTGCCAGCAGTGTTACCAGTTCTGGAAACACCATATATTTT	CASSVTSSGNTIYF
TRBV7-8	TRBD1	-	13	TRBJ1-5	TGTGCCAGCAGCCCGGACAGGGAACAGCCCCAGCATTTT	CASSPDREQPQHF
TRBV4-1	TRBD2	-	16	TRBJ2-5	TGCGCCAGCAGCCAAGGGGGAGCGGGAGGAGGAGAGACCCAGTACTTC	CASSQGGAGGGETQYF
TRBV11-2	-	-	15	TRBJ2-3	TGTGCCAGCAGCTTAGAAGGCGGATCCACAGATACGCAGTATTTT	CASSLEGGSTDTQYF
TRBV9	-	-	14	TRBJ2-3	TGTGCCAGCAGCGAGCTAGTTGACACAGATACGCAGTATTTT	CASSELVDTDTQYF
TRBV23-1	-	-	15	TRBJ2-5	TGCGCCAGCAGTCCTCCTCGGCCAACAGGAGAGACCCAGTACTTC	CASSPPRPTGETQYF
TRBV5-1	-	-	13	TRBJ2-5	TGCGCCAGCAGCCCAGGGGGGAGAGAGACCCAGTACTTC	CASSPGGRETQYF
TRBV19	TRBD2	-	16	TRBJ2-7	TGTGCCAGTAGTAACGGACTAGCGAACCCTTTCTACGAGCAGTACTTC	CASSNGLANPFYEQYF
TRBV2	TRBD2	-	17	TRBJ2-1	TGTGCCAGCAGGGGGACTAGCGGGGGCGAGTGGGCGGATGAGCAGTTCTTC	CASRGTSGGEWADEQFF
TRBV7-8	-	-	15	TRBJ1-1	TGTGCCAGCAGCTTAGCGCCGGACAGGAACACTGAAGCTTTCTTT	CASSLAPDRNTEAFF
TRBV6-1	TRBD2	-	16	TRBJ2-5	TGTGCCAGCAGTGTTTCCGGGACTAGCGGCAAAGAGACCCAGTACTTC	CASSVSGTSGKETQYF
TRBV11-3	-	-	13	TRBJ2-7	TGTGCCAGCAGCCCCGCCAGCTCCTACGAGCAGTACTTC	CASSPASSYEQYF
TRBV20-1	-	-	11	TRBJ2-3	TGCAGTGCTGGCCCCGGGGATACGCAGTATTTT	CSAGPGDTQYF
TRBV5-6	TRBD1	-	17	TRBJ2-1	TGTGCCAGCAGCTTGGTAGGTAGGGACAGGGGAAAGAATGAGCAGTTCTTC	CASSLVGRDRGKNEQFF
TRBV28	TRBD2	-	16	TRBJ2-2	TGTGCCAGCACCCTCGGGAGGGGGAGAAGCACCGGGGAGCTGTTTTTT	CASTLGRGRSTGELFF
TRBV7-2	-	-	16	TRBJ2-1	TGTGCCAGCAGCTCCGGAAAGGGGTACACCTACAATGAGCAGTTCTTC	CASSSGKGYTYNEQFF
TRBV6-6	-	-	13	TRBJ1-2	TGTGCCAGCAGTTACGGCCAGTCCTATGGCTACACCTTC	CASSYGQSYGYTF
TRBV5-6	-	-	13	TRBJ1-6	TGTGCCAGCAGCCGTTCGGGGGTTTCACCCCTCCACTTT	CASSRSGVSPLHF
TRBV11-1	TRBD2	-	16	TRBJ2-1	TGTGCCAGCAGCTCCCGGACTAGCGGACTATACAATGAGCAGTTCTTC	CASSSRTSGLYNEQFF
TRBV7-8	TRBD1	-	16	TRBJ2-2	TGTGCCAGCAGCTTAGCGACAGGGGACCCCGTCGGGGAGCTGTTTTTT	CASSLATGDPVGELFF
TRBV29-1	TRBD2	-	16	TRBJ2-3	TGCAGCCCCGGTCAGGTAATTCTAGCGGGCACAGATACGCAGTATTTT	CSPGQVILAGTDTQYF
TRBV7-2	-	-	15	TRBJ2-3	TGTGCCAGCAGCAATAGCGGAGCCATGGCAGATACGCAGTATTTT	CASSNSGAMADTQYF
TRBV5-4	TRBD2	-	16	TRBJ2-3	TGTGCCAGCAGCCCTTCTAGCGGGGGCTCGGCAGATACGCAGTATTTT	CASSPSSGGSADTQYF
TRBV19	-	-	15	TRBJ1-5	TGTGCCAGTAGTATAGGAGTTTTTAGCAATCAGCCCCAGCATTTT	CASSIGVFSNQPQHF
TRBV7-2	TRBD2	-	15	TRBJ2-5	TGTGCCAGCAGCTTACTAGCGGGAGGTTTGAAGACCCAGTACTTC	CASSLLAGGLKTQYF
TRBV4-2	TRBD2	once	19	TRBJ2-5	TGTGCCAGCAGCCAAGATTGGCGGACTAGCGGCTCTCGGGGGGAGACCCAGTACTTC	CASSQDWRTSGSRGETQYF
TRBV2	-	-	13	TRBJ2-7	TGTGCCAGCAGTGGGTTAGCGCTTGGCGAGCAGTACTTC	CASSGLALGEQYF
TRBV5-6	-	once	14	TRBJ1-2	TGTGCCAGCAGCTGGCCGGGAGGGCACTATGGCTACACCTTC	CASSWPGGHYGYTF
TRBV9	-	-	16	TRBJ2-2	TGTGCCAGCAGCCCCGGACTATCTACGAACACCGGGGAGCTGTTTTTT	CASSPGLSTNTGELFF
TRBV6-5	TRBD2	-	14	TRBJ2-5	TGTGCCAGCAGTTCCGGGAGGGGGCAAGAGACCCAGTACTTC	CASSSGRGQETQYF
TRBV18	TRBD1	few	16	TRBJ1-2	TGTGCCAGCTCACCAGTCTCGACAGGGGGCAGTGATGGCTACACCTTC	CASSPVSTGGSDGYTF
TRBV18	-	-	12	TRBJ2-5	TGTGCCAGCTCACCAACTCAAGAGACCCAGTACTTC	CASSPTQETQYF
TRBV4-3	TRBD1	-	14	TRBJ1-1	TGCGCCAGCAGCCACCAGACAGGGGACACTGAAGCTTTCTTT	CASSHQTGDTEAFF
TRBV5-1	TRBD1	-	16	TRBJ1-6	TGCGCCAGCAGCCTGGACAGGGGGCCTTATAATTCCCCCCTCCACTTT	CASSLDRGPYNSPLHF
TRBV5-1	TRBD2	-	15	TRBJ2-3	TGCGCCAGCAGGCCGACTAGCGGGAGTTTGGATACGCAGTATTTT	CASRPTSGSLDTQYF
TRBV7-3	-	-	16	TRBJ2-1	TGTGCCAGCAGCTCGGTGGGGGGGGGCCGCTGGAATGAGCAGTTCTTC	CASSSVGGGRWNEQFF
TRBV7-3	TRBD1	-	15	TRBJ2-7	TGTGCCAGCAGCTTAGGAGCAGGGGGCTTGTACGAGCAGTACTTC	CASSLGAGGLYEQYF
TRBV6-6	-	-	16	TRBJ2-7	TGTGCCAGCAGTTACCAAAGGGGGATTTATCGCTACGAGCAGTACTTC	CASSYQRGIYRYEQYF